The 9 T cell receptor beta chains reported below all come from one sample, sequenced in a study of shared clonotypes between healthy human individuals. Clones were read by immunoSEQ multiplex PCR, and TCRdb kept only the in-frame ones, dropping some. Counted here are 2 million to 2.5 million clones, 95% occurring once; the ten biggest clones make up around 0.13%. The sequenced sample was naive CD4+ T cells sorted from blood. As for subset: CD45RA+ positively selected. The receptors were gathered from a man aged 18 to 29 in good health.

The chain links TRBV5-3 to TRBJ2-1; weak D call: TRBD2 (6 bases). TRBV5-3 is known as an ORF, though its function is uncertain. V was trimmed by 5 bases and J by 6 bases, leaving 18 bases between them. The CDR3 contains 15 residues. CDR3 residues: CARSSAGPRCNEQFF. As DNA, the CDR3 is TGTGCCAGAAGTTCAGCGGGCCCAAGGTGCAATGAGCAGTTCTTC.

The J gene is TRBJ1-2, the V gene TRBV7-2, with TRBD1 matching over 9 bases. With V trimmed by 0 bases and J by 6 bases, 8 bases remained unmatched. Germline CDR1 is SGHTA and CDR2 is FQGNSA. The CDR3 totals 16 residues. The CDR3 sequence is CASSLAKRTGDDGYTF. CDR3 nucleotide sequence: TGTGCCAGCAGCTTAGCGAAGAGGACAGGGGATGATGGCTACACCTTC. The whole variable domain, filled in from reference TRBV7-2 and TRBJ1-2, reads GAGVSQSPSNKVTEKGKDVELRCDPISGHTALYWYRQSLGQGLEFLIYFQGNSAPDKSGLPSDRFSAERTGGSVSTLTIQRTQQEDSAVYLCASSLAKRTGDDGYTFGSGTRLTVV.

In regard to this clone: A junction boundary mismatches the germline segment, possibly from a read error. This same CDR3 is encoded by further DNA sequences in the sample. This sequence joins TRBV7-2 and TRBJ2-3; D gene ambiguous. Germline V gene lookup returns CDR1 SGHTA and CDR2 FQGNSA. The CDR3 loop spans 15 amino acids. Here the CDR3 reads CASSLDGARTDTQYF. CDR3 DNA: TGTGCCAGCAGCTTAGACGGCGCCCGCACGGATACGCAGTATTTT.

V usage is TRBV10-1 and J usage is TRBJ2-3, with 8 bases aligning to TRBD2. Per germline, CDR1 WNHNN and CDR2 SYGVQD (reference sequence). V was pared by 5 bases and J by 6 bases, with 7 bases of the junction left unmatched. The length of the CDR3 is 14 residues. The CDR3 sequence is CASSQRAGGDTQYF. The CDR3 DNA follows: TGCGCCAGCAGTCAGCGTGCGGGAGGCGATACGCAGTATTTT.

The chain is built from TRBV27 and TRBJ2-7; 12 bases map to TRBD1. The CDR3 has 18 residues. Germline CDR1 MNHEY, CDR2 SMNVEV (reference sequence). V was clipped by 7 bases and J by 8 bases; unmatched bases: 21. The CDR3 DNA reads TGTGCCAGCACCGATCTCCAGAAGGGGACAGGGGGCTCCCACAAGCAGTACTTC. Residues: CASTDLQKGTGGSHKQYF.

This chain links TRBV7-2 with TRBJ1-1; D perhaps matches TRBD1 (6 bases). V lost 5 bases and J lost 6, with 13 bases in between. The CDR3 is 13 residues long. Germline V gene sequence: CDR1 SGHTA, CDR2 FQGNSA. CDR3 region: CASSPRGGAEAFF. CDR3 coding DNA: TGTGCCAGCAGCCCCAGGGGAGGGGCTGAAGCTTTCTTT.

The chain combines TRBV7-2 with TRBJ2-7; a possible D gene is TRBD2 (5 bases). V lost 2 bases and J lost 6, with 17 bases in between. CDR1 and CDR2 from the germline V gene are SGHTA and FQGNSA. This CDR3 is built from 15 residues. CDR3 DNA: TGTGCCAGCAGCTTATCCTCGGGTCTCGCGGGCGAGCAGTACTTC. This encodes CASSLSSGLAGEQYF.

This clone came up once. The sample has other DNA sequences that encode this CDR3 too. V is TRBV6-5 and J is TRBJ2-7; the match to TRBD2 covers 7 bases. The V segment lost 0 bases and the J segment 1 base; nucleotides outside the gene matches: 6. CDR1 and CDR2 from the germline V gene are MNHEY and SVGAGI. This CDR3 region has 16 residues. The CDR3 reads CASSYSGGSLSYEQYF. CDR3 nucleotides: TGTGCCAGCAGTTACTCTGGCGGGAGCCTGTCCTACGAGCAGTACTTC.

This clone was found a few times. The CDR3 coding sequence is TGTGCCAGCAGCCTCGAGACAGGGACACCCCTCCACTTT. This codes for CASSLETGTPLHF. The chain combines TRBV7-9 with TRBJ1-6, with 7 bases matching TRBD1. V lost 5 bases, J lost 11 bases, and 6 bases stayed unmatched. The germline V gene encodes CDR1 SEHNR and CDR2 FQNEAQ (reference sequence). The CDR3 extends over 13 amino acids.